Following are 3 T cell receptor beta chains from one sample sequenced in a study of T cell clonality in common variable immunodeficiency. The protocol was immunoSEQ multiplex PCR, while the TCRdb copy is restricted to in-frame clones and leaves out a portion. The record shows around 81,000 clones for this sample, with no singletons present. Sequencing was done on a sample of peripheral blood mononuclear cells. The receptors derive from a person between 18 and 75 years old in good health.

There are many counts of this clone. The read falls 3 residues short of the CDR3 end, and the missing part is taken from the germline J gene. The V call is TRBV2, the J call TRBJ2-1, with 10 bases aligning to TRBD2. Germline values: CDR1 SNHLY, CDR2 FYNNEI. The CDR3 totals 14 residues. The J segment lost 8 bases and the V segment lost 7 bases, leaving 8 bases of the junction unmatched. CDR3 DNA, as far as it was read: TGTGCCAGCACTCCTAGCGGGAGCGGCGATGAG. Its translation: CASTPSGSGDE. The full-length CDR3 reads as CASTPSGSGDEQFF.

CDR3 amino acids: CASSPESTDTQYF. The CDR3 DNA, read in part, is TGTGCCAGCAGCCCAGAAAGCACAGATACG. The chain employs TRBV11-2 and TRBJ2-3; D unclear. The read finishes 3 residues shy of the CDR3 end, and the germline J gene is used to complete it. Germline CDR1 is SGHAT and CDR2 is FQNNGV. The ends were cut back, 5 bases at V and 0 bases at J, with 6 bases in the middle. CDR3 length: 13 residues.

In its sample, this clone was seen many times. CDR3 residues: CASTSKWDRDEQYF. CDR3 DNA, as far as it was read: TGTGCCAGTACCTCGAAGTGGGACAGGGACGAG. The chain has TRBV19 and TRBJ2-7; 9 nucleotides line up with TRBD1. The read is 3 residues too short to cover the CDR3 end, so that end is filled in from the germline J gene. The V segment lost 7 bases and the J segment 5 bases; nucleotides outside the gene matches: 9. The CDR3 runs 14 residues. Germline V gene sequence: CDR1 LNHDA, CDR2 SQIVND (reference sequence). The whole variable domain, remainder taken from reference TRBV19 and TRBJ2-7, is DGGITQSPKYLFRKEGQNVTLSCEQNLNHDAMYWYRQDPGQGLRLIYYSQIVNDFQKGDIAEGYSVSREKKESFPLTVTSAQKNPTAFYLCASTSKWDRDEQYFGPGTRLTVT.